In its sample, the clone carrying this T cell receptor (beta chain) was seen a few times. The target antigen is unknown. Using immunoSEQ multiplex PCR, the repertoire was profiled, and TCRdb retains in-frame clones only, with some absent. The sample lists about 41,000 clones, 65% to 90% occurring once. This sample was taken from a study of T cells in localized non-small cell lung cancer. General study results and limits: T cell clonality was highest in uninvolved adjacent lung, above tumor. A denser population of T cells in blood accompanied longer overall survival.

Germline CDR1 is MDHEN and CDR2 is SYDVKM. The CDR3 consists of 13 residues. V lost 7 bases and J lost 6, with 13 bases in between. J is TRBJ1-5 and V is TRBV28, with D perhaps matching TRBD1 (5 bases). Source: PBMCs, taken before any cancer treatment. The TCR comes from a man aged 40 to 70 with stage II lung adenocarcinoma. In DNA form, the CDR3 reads TGTGCCAGCATTTGGAGGGGAGGTCAGCCCCAGCATTTT. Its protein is CASIWRGGQPQHF.